Each of the 16 T cell receptor beta chains below was sequenced from the same sample in a study of control samples from healthy donors and cancer patients. Some clones are missing from TCRdb's copy, which holds only in-frame ones; the method was immunoSEQ multiplex PCR. Of 250,000 to 300,000 clones listed, around 80% were seen once; the top ten hold about an eighth. Sequencing used PBMCs. Receptors were obtained from a woman aged 55-70 years with lung cancer.

This clone occurred a few times. V is TRBV2 and J is TRBJ1-6; no reliable D call. V was shortened by 0 bases and J by 6 bases, with 3 bases between the two germline ends. The CDR3 contains 13 residues. Germline CDR1 SNHLY, CDR2 FYNNEI. The CDR3 DNA reads as TGTGCCAGCAGTGAAGCCCGTAATTCACCCCTCCACTTT. Protein product: CASSEARNSPLHF. The variable domain in full, completed from reference TRBV2 and TRBJ1-6, reads EPEVTQTPSHQVTQMGQEVILRCVPISNHLYFYWYRQILGQKVEFLVSFYNNEISEKSEIFDDQFSVERPDGSNFTLKIRSTKLEDSAMYFCASSEARNSPLHFGNGTRLTVT.

This clone was counted between two and nine times. The V gene is TRBV30, the J gene TRBJ2-1; D tentatively reads TRBD1 or TRBD2 (6 bases each). CDR3 length equals 14 residues. Germline CDR1 and CDR2: GTSNPN and SVGIG (reference sequence). V gave up 5 bases and J gave up 7 bases, with 18 bases separating them. CDR3 coding DNA: TGTGCCTGGCGCAATTGGGGGGCTGGGAATGAGCAGTTCTTC. Translated, it gives CAWRNWGAGNEQFF.

CDR3 residues: CASSAWGASPLHF. The CDR3, as DNA: TGTGCCAGTAGTGCGTGGGGGGCGTCACCCCTCCACTTT. This sequence joins TRBV19 and TRBJ1-6; D perhaps matches TRBD1 (6 bases). There are 13 residues in the CDR3. Germline V gives CDR1 LNHDA, CDR2 SQIVND (reference sequence). V lost 5 bases and J lost 10, with 12 bases in between.

The V and J genes are TRBV3-1 (or the pseudogene TRBV3-2) and TRBJ1-5; TRBD1 is a possible D gene (5 bases). This CDR3 has 15 amino acids. V lost 5 bases to trimming and J lost 6 bases, with 17 bases between them. Germline V CDR1 and CDR2: LGHDT, YNNKEL (reference sequence). The CDR3 reads CASSGLGGGGQPQHF. DNA of the CDR3: TGTGCCAGCAGCGGGTTGGGCGGTGGGGGTCAGCCCCAGCATTTT.

The chain couples TRBV2 to TRBJ2-5, with TRBD1 as a possible D gene (5 bases). V was cut by 6 bases and J by 5 bases, with 13 bases left in between. Germline CDR1 is SNHLY and CDR2 is FYNNEI. This CDR3 spans 13 amino acids. The CDR3 sequence is CASSVGQSETQYF. DNA of the CDR3: TGTGCCAGCAGCGTCGGACAATCGGAGACCCAGTACTTC.

Worth noting for this clone: The same CDR3 arises from other DNA sequences in this sample as well. The rearrangement joins TRBV9 to TRBJ2-1; D unresolved. The CDR3 runs to 13 residues. The germline V gene encodes CDR1 SGDLS and CDR2 YYNGEE. V was cut by 0 bases and J by 5 bases, with 6 bases left in between. The CDR3 here is CASSVGLNNEQFF. Here the CDR3 DNA reads TGTGCCAGCAGCGTAGGACTCAACAATGAGCAGTTCTTC.

This clone showed up just a few times. The rearrangement links TRBV28 to TRBJ2-5; D unresolved. This CDR3 is 9 amino acids long. Trimming pared 5 bases from V and 13 bases from J, leaving 8 bases between. Germline CDR1 is MDHEN and CDR2 is SYDVKM. CDR3 protein: CASSPPTYF. CDR3 nucleotide sequence: TGTGCCAGCAGTCCCCCAACGTACTTC.

V is TRBV5-6 and J is TRBJ1-2; D might be TRBD1 (6 bases). V lost 4 bases, J lost 5 bases, and 21 bases lay in between. CDR3 length: 16 amino acids. CDR1 is SGHDT, CDR2 YYEEEE, per germline. The CDR3 here is CASSLGTGSKVYGYTF. The CDR3 DNA sequence: TGTGCCAGCAGCCTAGGAACAGGGAGCAAAGTGTATGGCTACACCTTC.

The rearrangement joins TRBV9 to TRBJ2-1; TRBD1 matches at 8 bases. The CDR3 totals 15 residues. Trimming at V came to 7 bases and at J to 4 bases, leaving 10 bases not matched to a gene. CDR1 and CDR2 (germline): SGDLS, YYNGEE. The CDR3, as DNA: TGTGCCAGCGCCCCCCGGGACAGGTCTTACAATGAGCAGTTCTTC. Translation gives CASAPRDRSYNEQFF.

The genes are TRBV18 and TRBJ1-1; tentative D call: TRBD1 (6 bases). The CDR3 runs 15 residues. Germline CDR1 reads KGHSH; CDR2 reads LQKENI. Trimming left V 3 bases short and J 1 base short, with 12 bases between. CDR3 sequence reads: CASSPIGQTNTEAFF. As DNA, the CDR3 is TGTGCCAGCTCACCCATCGGACAGACGAACACTGAAGCTTTCTTT.

As to this clone: The identical CDR3 is also encoded by other nucleotide sequences in the sample. The gene calls are TRBV5-1 and TRBJ2-1; D is possibly TRBD1 or TRBD2 (5 bases each). Trimming took off 2 bases at V and 6 bases at J, with 12 bases between the two ends. Germline lookup yields CDR1 SGHRS and CDR2 YFSETQ. CDR3 length: 14 residues. Here the CDR3 reads CASSFQGEGNEQFF. The CDR3 DNA reads as TGCGCCAGCAGCTTTCAGGGTGAGGGCAATGAGCAGTTCTTC. Complete variable domain (other parts from reference TRBV5-1 and TRBJ2-1): KAGVTQTPRYLIKTRGQQVTLSCSPISGHRSVSWYQQTPGQGLQFLFEYFSETQRNKGNFPGRFSGRQFSNSRSEMNVSTLELGDSALYLCASSFQGEGNEQFFGPGTRLTVL.

On this clone itself: In the same sample, other DNA sequences code for this CDR3. The chain employs TRBV19 and TRBJ1-4; D remains unclear. V was cut by 1 base and J by 8 bases, with 5 bases left in between. The CDR3 has 12 amino acids. The V gene's germline CDR1 is LNHDA and CDR2 SQIVND (reference sequence). The CDR3 protein is CASSIGREKLFF. CDR3 nucleotides: TGTGCCAGTAGTATAGGACGAGAAAAACTGTTTTTT.

This clone was recorded a few times. The chain carries TRBV2 and TRBJ1-5, with no clear D. Germline V gene sequence: CDR1 SNHLY, CDR2 FYNNEI. V was cut by 0 bases and J by 3 bases, with 12 bases left in between. This CDR3 spans 16 amino acids. The CDR3 DNA is TGTGCCAGCAGTGAAGCGCTTCCAAGTCTCAATCAGCCCCAGCATTTT. Encoded protein: CASSEALPSLNQPQHF.

The rearrangement joins TRBV12-3 or TRBV12-4 to TRBJ1-5; D is unclear. Between the trimmed V and J ends, which lost 1 base and 3 bases, there was a span of 4 bases. CDR3 length: 13 amino acids. CDR3 region: CASSLGDNQPQHF. The CDR3 nucleotides are TGTGCCAGCAGTTTAGGAGACAATCAGCCCCAGCATTTT.

The V and J genes are TRBV2 and TRBJ1-1, with unresolved D. CDR3 length: 13 amino acids. Trimming took 5 bases from V and 0 from J, leaving 7 bases between them. Germline lookup yields CDR1 SNHLY and CDR2 FYNNEI. CDR3 nucleotides: TGTGCCAGCAGTTTTGTCGTGAACACTGAAGCTTTCTTT. It translates to CASSFVVNTEAFF. Full variable domain (missing parts from reference TRBV2 and TRBJ1-1): EPEVTQTPSHQVTQMGQEVILRCVPISNHLYFYWYRQILGQKVEFLVSFYNNEISEKSEIFDDQFSVERPDGSNFTLKIRSTKLEDSAMYFCASSFVVNTEAFFGQGTRLTVV.

This chain connects TRBV19 to TRBJ2-1; 16 bases are shared with TRBD2. Looked up from germline, CDR1 is LNHDA and CDR2 is SQIVND (reference sequence). Trimming removed 3 bases from V and 9 bases from J; junction bases left unmatched: 5. The CDR3 sequence is 16 residues long. The CDR3 protein is CASSIGTSGRASEQFF. CDR3 nucleotide sequence: TGTGCCAGTAGTATTGGGACTAGCGGGAGGGCTAGTGAGCAGTTCTTC.